The 10 T cell receptor beta chains reported below all come from one sample, sequenced in a study of CD8+CD57+ T cells in acquired aplastic anemia. Sequencing involved patients with CD8+CD57+ cell expansion previously shown by flow cytometry. Investigators profiled TCR beta VDJ and CDR3 from genomic DNA template. TCRdb called the reads again in MiXCR, with one record for every CDR3 protein. The table lists 270,000 or so distinct CDR3 sequences, about 80% of them singletons. Sequencing was carried out using sorted CD4+, CD8+, or CD8+CD57+ T cells (not recorded which) from PBMCs. Source of these receptors: a human donor with aplastic anemia.

The rearrangement joins TRBV11-3 to TRBJ2-5, with D possibly matching TRBD1 (5 bases). The CDR3 is made up of 13 amino acids. V dropped 0 bases and J dropped 4 bases, with 6 bases sitting between them. The germline V gene encodes CDR1 SGHNT and CDR2 YENEEA. The CDR3 is CASSLDGAETQYF. For the CDR3, the DNA is TGTGCCAGCAGCTTAGATGGGGCAGAGACCCAGTACTTC.

This clonotype has more than one count but fewer than ten. CDR3 DNA sequence: TGTGCCATCAGTGAGTCAGCCCTTTCCTACGAGCAGTACGTC. It translates to CAISESALSYEQYV. The chain combines TRBV10-3 with TRBJ2-7; D gene ambiguous. This CDR3 has 14 residues. Trimming took off 0 bases at V and 1 base at J, with 7 bases between the two ends. Germline V CDR1 and CDR2: ENHRY, SYGVKD.

The chain uses TRBV5-1 and TRBJ2-5; D remains unclear. Trimming cost V 2 bases and J 2 bases, with 16 bases left between them. Germline V gives CDR1 SGHRS, CDR2 YFSETQ. This CDR3 has 16 amino acids. CDR3 loop: CASSLGTKAFQETQYF. The CDR3 DNA follows: TGCGCCAGCAGCTTAGGCACTAAAGCTTTTCAAGAGACCCAGTACTTC.

On this clonotype: Given the absence of the conserved phenylalanine or tryptophan at the CDR3 end, a read error is likely. No DNA is shown, since the ends of the CDR3 on it are uncertain; the CDR3 is the one TCRdb lists. The chain has TRBV14 and TRBJ2-3; the table names TRBD2, a call not compared with the DNA. The CDR3 extends over 13 residues, inclusive of both ends. Germline V lookup: CDR1 SGHDN, CDR2 FVKESK. This CDR3 reads CASGERWEGAFFV.

This clonotype was detected only once. The genes are TRBV20-1 and TRBJ2-5; TRBD2 matches 12 bases. Trimming cost V 5 bases and J 4 bases; bases outside gene matches: 2. In germline, CDR1 is DFQATT, CDR2 SNEGSKA (reference sequence). The CDR3 is 13 residues long. The CDR3 loop is CSAVTSGRETQYF. In nucleotides, the CDR3 is TGCAGTGCTGTGACTAGCGGGAGAGAGACCCAGTACTTC.

The chain carries TRBV20-1 and TRBJ1-5; no reliable D call. V lost 6 bases and J lost 1, with 28 bases in between. The germline CDR1 and CDR2 sequences are DFQATT and SNEGSKA (reference sequence). This CDR3 contains 19 residues. CDR3 protein: CSASDRDLRVGVSNQPQHF. CDR3 in DNA: TGCAGTGCCAGTGATAGGGATCTTCGCGTCGGGGTCAGCAATCAGCCCCAGCATTTT.

This chain links TRBV9 with TRBJ2-3; 9 bases agree with TRBD2. From germline, CDR1 is SGDLS and CDR2 YYNGEE. This CDR3 spans 14 amino acids. Trimming at V came to 4 bases and at J to 15 bases, leaving 15 bases not matched to a gene. The CDR3 protein is CASSLAGDTESFYF. CDR3 sequence (DNA): TGTGCCAGCAGCTTAGCGGGAGATACCGAGTCTTTTTATTTT. Together with reference TRBV9 and TRBJ2-3, the CDR3 gives the full variable domain: DSGVTQTPKHLITATGQRVTLRCSPRSGDLSVYWYQQSLDQGLQFLIQYYNGEERAKGNILERFSAQQFPDLHSELNLSSLELGDSALYFCASSLAGDTESFYFGPGTRLTVL.

In regard to this clonotype: A much more abundant neighbour one base away suggests this may be a read error. V usage is TRBV7-2 and J usage is TRBJ2-3, with D possibly being TRBD2 (5 bases). Germline CDR1 reads SGHTA; CDR2 reads FQGNSA. The CDR3 is made up of 14 amino acids. This chain's CDR3 is CASSLGAGVTDKQF. CDR3 nucleotides: TGTGCCAGCAGCTTAGGTGCGGGCGTCACAGATAAGCAGTTT. The full variable domain, its missing parts supplied by reference TRBV7-2 and TRBJ2-3, is GAGVSQSPSNKVTEKGKDVELRCDPISGHTALYWYRQSLGQGLEFLIYFQGNSAPDKSGLPSDRFSAERTGGSVSTLTIQRTQQEDSAVYLCASSLGAGVTDKQFGPGTRLTVL.

Notes on this clonotype: Because the CDR3's place on the DNA is in doubt, the DNA is left out and the CDR3 is given as listed by TCRdb. This chain links TRBV9 with TRBJ2-3. Germline V CDR1 and CDR2: SGDLS, YYNGEE. The CDR3 totals 14 residues, both ends included. CDR3 amino acids: CASSVGAGTQNLYF.

To note about this clonotype: This likely comes from a read error, as the CDR3 has no conserved phenylalanine or tryptophan at its end. It is unclear where the CDR3 begins or ends on the DNA, so no DNA is shown, and the CDR3 is as TCRdb lists it. This chain uses TRBV7-2 with TRBJ2-1; the table's D call TRBD1 went unverified against the DNA. The germline gives CDR1 SGHTA, CDR2 FQGNSA. The CDR3 region is 13 residues in length, termini included. CDR3: CASSVGGIHEKFY.